These 9 T cell receptor beta chains were sequenced from one sample in a study of T cells in Graves' hyperthyroidism and ophthalmopathy. RNA transcripts yielded amplified TCR beta CDR3 regions. HTBI primers were used for first-round RT-PCR of the TCR CDR3. MiXCR, run by TCRdb on the multiplex PCR reads, gives a single entry per CDR3 protein. Of hundreds of thousands of distinct CDR3 sequences listed, roughly 15% were seen once; the top ten hold about 10%. The sequenced sample was blood. The receptors originated from a young woman with Graves' hyperthyroidism.

The chain recombines TRBV12-3 or TRBV12-4 with TRBJ2-2; D gene uncertain. The V gene lost 3 bases and the J gene lost 6 bases, with 8 bases spanning the gap. The CDR3 totals 13 residues. The CDR3 DNA reads as TGTGCCAGCAGTTTTAGTGGATCCGGGGAGCTGTTTTTT. Its translation: CASSFSGSGELFF.

The chain combines TRBV15 with TRBJ1-6; no firm D call. Germline V lookup: CDR1 LNHNV, CDR2 YYDKDF (reference sequence). The CDR3 is made up of 13 amino acids. Trimming shortened V by 5 bases and J by 7 bases, and 9 bases separated the two germline ends. The CDR3 coding sequence is TGTGCCACCAGCTCCCGGTCGAATTCACCCCTCCACTTT. This encodes CATSSRSNSPLHF. The full variable domain, its missing parts supplied by reference TRBV15 and TRBJ1-6, is DAMVIQNPRYQVTQFGKPVTLSCSQTLNHNVMYWYQQKSSQAPKLLFHYYDKDFNNEADTPDNFQSRRPNTSFCFLDIRSPGLGDTAMYLCATSSRSNSPLHFGNGTRLTVT.

This clonotype was seen ten or more times. The V gene is TRBV29-1, the J gene TRBJ1-1; D possibly corresponds to TRBD1 (5 bases). Trimming removed 3 bases from V and 2 bases from J, with 13 bases in between. Looked up from germline, CDR1 is SQVTM and CDR2 is ANQGSEA. The CDR3 runs 14 residues. As DNA, the CDR3 is TGCAGCGTTGAGGGGGACCGCCTCAACACTGAAGCTTTCTTT. This gives the protein CSVEGDRLNTEAFF.

The chain couples TRBV24-1 to TRBJ1-5; D unresolved. Germline V gene sequence: CDR1 KGHDR, CDR2 SFDVKD. Trimming pared 5 bases from V and 1 base from J, leaving 11 bases between. The CDR3 extends over 15 amino acids. CDR3 coding DNA: TGTGCCACCAGTGTCCGGGGTTCGAGCAATCAGCCCCAGCATTTT. This encodes CATSVRGSSNQPQHF.

This clonotype has more than one count but fewer than ten. The genes are TRBV7-8 and TRBJ2-3, with 7 positions matching TRBD2. Germline V CDR1 and CDR2: SGHVS, FQNEAQ. V was clipped by 11 bases and J by 2 bases; unmatched bases: 10. This CDR3 has 14 amino acids. The CDR3 nucleotides are TGTGCCTCGTTCAACGGGAGGATCACAGATACGCAGTATTTT. This translates into CASFNGRITDTQYF.

The rearrangement links TRBV28 to TRBJ2-1; the match to TRBD1 covers 9 bases. This CDR3 has 15 residues. Germline CDR1 is MDHEN and CDR2 is SYDVKM. Unmatched junction bases numbered 4, after V lost 1 base and J lost 6 bases. The CDR3 reads CASSLLGGQGNEQFF. DNA of the CDR3: TGTGCCAGCAGTTTATTAGGGGGACAGGGCAATGAGCAGTTCTTC.

Here the CDR3 DNA reads TGTGCCAGCATCACGGGACCGCAAGGAGATACGCAGTATTTT. Translation: CASITGPQGDTQYF. The V and J genes are TRBV7-2 and TRBJ2-3; the D call may be TRBD1 or TRBD2 (5 bases each). Germline V gene sequence: CDR1 SGHTA, CDR2 FQGNSA. V lost 7 bases, J lost 5 bases, and 16 bases lay in between. The CDR3 sequence is 14 residues long.

The chain recombines TRBV6-1 with TRBJ2-1; 8 bases are a match to TRBD1. Unmatched junction bases numbered 15, after V lost 5 bases and J lost 3 bases. The CDR3 has 18 amino acids. Germline V gene lookup returns CDR1 MNHNS and CDR2 SASEGT. In DNA, the CDR3 is TGTGCCAGCAGTTTCCTGGGACAGGCATCAAGCCGCTACAATGAGCAGTTCTTC. Translated: CASSFLGQASSRYNEQFF.

The CDR3 region is CASSMDRGSVQYF. The CDR3 nucleotides read TGTGCCAGCAGCATGGACAGGGGAAGCGTGCAATACTTC. The gene calls are TRBV5-6 and TRBJ2-7; the match to TRBD1 covers 9 bases. V lost 4 bases to trimming and J lost 13 bases; unmatched junction nucleotides: 12. CDR3 size: 13 residues. The V gene's germline CDR1 is SGHDT and CDR2 YYEEEE.